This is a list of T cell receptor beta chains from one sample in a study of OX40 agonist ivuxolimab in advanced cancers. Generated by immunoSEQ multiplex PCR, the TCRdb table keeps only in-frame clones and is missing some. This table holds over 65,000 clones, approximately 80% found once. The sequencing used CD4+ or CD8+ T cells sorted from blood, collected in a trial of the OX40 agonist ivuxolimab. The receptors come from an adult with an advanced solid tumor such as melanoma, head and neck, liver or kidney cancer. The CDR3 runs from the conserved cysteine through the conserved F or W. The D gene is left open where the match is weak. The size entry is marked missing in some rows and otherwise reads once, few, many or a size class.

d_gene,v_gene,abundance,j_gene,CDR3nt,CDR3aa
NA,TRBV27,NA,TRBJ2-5,TGTGCCAGCAGCCCCCTGGGACTCTCTGAGGAGACCCAGTACTTC,CASSPLGLSEETQYF
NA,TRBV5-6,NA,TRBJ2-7,TGTGCCAGCAGCCCCTCCGATACCGGCTACGAGCAGTACTTC,CASSPSDTGYEQYF
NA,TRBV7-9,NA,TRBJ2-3,TGTGCCAGCAGCTCTCGGGATGCATCACTCACAGATACGCAGTATTTT,CASSSRDASLTDTQYF
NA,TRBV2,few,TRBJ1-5,TGTGCCAGCAACCTCCGGGGGGCGGAACAGCCCCAGCATTTT,CASNLRGAEQPQHF
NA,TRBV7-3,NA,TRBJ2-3,TGTGCCAGCAGCCAAACAGATACGCAGTATTTT,CASSQTDTQYF
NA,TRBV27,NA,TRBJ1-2,TGTGCCAGCAGTGCGGCAGGGTCGTTAATACTTTATGGCTACACCTTC,CASSAAGSLILYGYTF
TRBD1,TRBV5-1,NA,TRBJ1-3,TGCGCCAGCAGCCGAGGGGACAGGGTTGGAAACACCATATATTTT,CASSRGDRVGNTIYF
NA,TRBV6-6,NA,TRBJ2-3,TGTGCCAGCAGGAGGCAGGTCAGCACAGATACGCAGTATTTT,CASRRQVSTDTQYF
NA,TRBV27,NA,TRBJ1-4,TGTGCCAGCAGTTCCCTCGACAGAATCGGAAAACTGTTTTTT,CASSSLDRIGKLFF
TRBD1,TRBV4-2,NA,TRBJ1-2,TGTGCCAGCAGCCCAGGACAGGGGGTTGACTATGGCTACACCTTC,CASSPGQGVDYGYTF
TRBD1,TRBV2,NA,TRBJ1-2,TGTGCCAGCAGTCCTTGGACAGGGGGCGATGGCTATGGCTACACCTTC,CASSPWTGGDGYGYTF
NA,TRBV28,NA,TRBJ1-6,TGTGCCAGCAGTTTATTCTCCGACAGAAGGAATTCACCCCTCCACTTT,CASSLFSDRRNSPLHF